The 31 T cell receptor beta chains below all came from one sample that was sequenced in a study of cytomegalovirus exposure and HLA in healthy donors (dated by TCRdb to 2016 to 2017). The library came from the immunoSEQ multiplex PCR assay. For the multiplex PCR, a mixture combining 60 forward primers for TCR Vbeta segments and 13 reverse primers for TCR Jbeta segments was used. Entries here come from immuneACCESS through TCRdb and include only in-frame sequences with V and J called. Some clones fail to appear in such tables; in the studies checked, an unresolved V gene covers under half of the shortfall, and the cause of the remainder is unknown. Present in this sample are 160,000 or so clones, around nine tenths of which were seen just once. Of the sample, 0.65% to 0.9% falls within the top ten clones. The sequenced material came from PBMCs. These TCRs come from a woman in her twenties or thirties in good health and CMV-seronegative.

The chain links TRBV12-5 to TRBJ1-1; TRBD1 matches at 7 bases. CDR3 size: 13 residues. The germline V gene encodes CDR1 LGHNT and CDR2 FRNRAP. V trimming: 6 bases; J trimming: 4 bases; junction bases outside the gene matches: 5. This chain's CDR3 is CASGDDRVTEAFF. In DNA form, the CDR3 reads TGTGCTAGTGGAGATGACAGGGTCACTGAAGCTTTCTTT.

The J gene is TRBJ1-6, the V gene TRBV2; TRBD1 is a possible D gene (6 bases). Germline assignment: CDR1 SNHLY and CDR2 FYNNEI. V was cut by 8 bases and J by 7 bases, with 18 bases left in between. This CDR3 has 15 amino acids. This chain's CDR3 is CASGDRRGGNSPLHF. CDR3 DNA sequence: TGTGCCAGCGGGGACCGCAGGGGCGGGAATTCACCCCTCCACTTT.

The chain is built from TRBV30 and TRBJ1-1; D ambiguous. Trimming took off 5 bases at V and 0 bases at J, with 10 bases between the two ends. Germline CDR1 is GTSNPN and CDR2 is SVGIG (reference sequence). The CDR3 covers 13 residues. As DNA, the CDR3 is TGTGCCTGGGAGGGCACCATGAACACTGAAGCTTTCTTT. It yields the protein CAWEGTMNTEAFF.

This chain connects TRBV11-2 to TRBJ2-1; 8 positions match TRBD1. Germline V gene data show CDR1 as SGHAT and CDR2 as FQNNGV. V lost 2 bases and J lost 15; bases outside the gene matches: 15. CDR3 length equals 15 residues. The CDR3 spells CASSLPALQGGAPFF. Written as DNA, the CDR3 is TGTGCCAGCAGCTTACCCGCCCTACAGGGGGGAGCACCGTTCTTC.

V is TRBV7-7 and J is TRBJ2-1, with TRBD2 matching 9 bases. This CDR3 is 15 amino acids long. CDR1 and CDR2 from the germline V gene are SSHAT and FNYEAQ (reference sequence). Germline trimming cut 5 bases from V and 9 bases from J; bases unmatched to any gene: 11. The CDR3 DNA reads as TGTGCCAGCAGCCCCGGGACTAGCCTAAGGAGTGAGCAGTTCTTC. Amino acid sequence: CASSPGTSLRSEQFF.

This clone was seen a few times. The CDR3 sequence is CASSLGTGRSYEQYF. CDR3 nucleotide sequence: TGTGCCAGCAGCTTAGGGACAGGGCGGTCCTACGAGCAGTACTTC. V is TRBV5-6 and J is TRBJ2-7; 9 bases agree with TRBD1. CDR3 length: 15 residues. Germline CDR1 reads SGHDT; CDR2 reads YYEEEE. The junction had 4 bases not matched to a gene; V was cut back by 2 bases and J by 1 base.

This clone was seen just once. The chain's CDR3 is CASSPHLRPEPQHF. The CDR3 DNA sequence: TGCGCCAGCAGTCCCCACCTCCGCCCAGAGCCCCAGCATTTT. The chain couples TRBV23-1 to TRBJ1-5; no definite D call. TRBV23-1 is classed as an ORF, of uncertain function. V was trimmed by 4 bases and J by 8 bases, leaving 15 bases between them. The CDR3 consists of 14 residues.

This clone was recorded only once. The chain carries TRBV9 and TRBJ2-1; 9 bases map to TRBD2. Per the germline V gene, CDR1 is SGDLS and CDR2 is YYNGEE. This CDR3 has 15 amino acids. Trimming cost V 2 bases and J 9 bases; bases outside gene matches: 9. CDR3 loop: CASSVGWSSGTEQFF. The DNA for the CDR3 is TGTGCCAGCAGCGTGGGATGGTCTAGCGGGACTGAGCAGTTCTTC.

The rearrangement uses TRBV5-8 and TRBJ2-1; 8 nucleotides align to TRBD1. The V gene end was trimmed by 0 bases and the J gene end by 5 bases; junction bases not matched to a gene: 7. This CDR3 has 16 residues. CDR1 and CDR2 (germline): SGHTS, YDEGEE. The CDR3 loop is CASSLADRVTNNEQFF. CDR3 nucleotide sequence: TGTGCCAGCAGCTTGGCGGACAGGGTTACCAACAATGAGCAGTTCTTC. Looking up the rest from reference TRBV5-8 and TRBJ2-1 gives the full variable domain: EAGVTQSPTHLIKTRGQQATLRCSPISGHTSVYWYQQALGLGLQFLLWYDEGEERNRGNFPPRFSGRQFPNYSSELNVNALELEDSALYLCASSLADRVTNNEQFFGPGTRLTVL.

For the CDR3, the DNA is TGTGCCAGCAGCCCACAAACAACTAATGAAAAACTGTTTTTT. It translates to CASSPQTTNEKLFF. The V gene is TRBV7-2, the J gene TRBJ1-4; no definite D call. V was trimmed by 5 bases and J by 0 bases, leaving 7 bases between them. CDR3 length equals 14 residues. Germline V lookup: CDR1 SGHTA, CDR2 FQGNSA.

V is TRBV7-6 and J is TRBJ1-4; 8 bases line up with TRBD1. The CDR3 spans 18 residues. Germline V CDR1 and CDR2: SGHVS, FNYEAQ. V gave up 5 bases and J gave up 6 bases; unmatched junction bases: 17. The DNA of the CDR3 is TGTGCCAGCAGCACAACCCGGGACAGGTCAATATGGGATGAAAAACTGTTTTTT. Its protein is CASSTTRDRSIWDEKLFF.

The chain couples TRBV19 to TRBJ2-7; 9 bases align to TRBD1. This CDR3 is built from 15 residues. Unmatched junction bases numbered 10, after V lost 6 bases and J lost 4 bases. Per germline, CDR1 LNHDA and CDR2 SQIVND (reference sequence). The CDR3 sequence is CASRGTGTGVYEQYF. CDR3 in DNA: TGTGCCAGTAGAGGGACAGGGACGGGAGTTTACGAGCAGTACTTC. Complete variable domain (other parts from reference TRBV19 and TRBJ2-7): DGGITQSPKYLFRKEGQNVTLSCEQNLNHDAMYWYRQDPGQGLRLIYYSQIVNDFQKGDIAEGYSVSREKKESFPLTVTSAQKNPTAFYLCASRGTGTGVYEQYFGPGTRLTVT.

V gene TRBV11-1 combines with J gene TRBJ2-3; D not resolved. The CDR3 extends over 13 amino acids. The V and J ends lost 5 bases and 1 base respectively, with 7 bases between them. CDR1 and CDR2 (germline): SGHAT, FQDESV (reference sequence). The DNA for the CDR3 is TGTGCCAGCAGCACGACTGGCACAGATACGCAGTATTTT. Protein sequence: CASSTTGTDTQYF.

The chain joins TRBV10-3 to TRBJ1-2, with 11 bases fitting TRBD1. This CDR3 has 15 amino acids. In germline, CDR1 is ENHRY, CDR2 SYGVKD. Losses at the gene ends were 3 bases for V and 6 bases for J; bases not matched to a gene: 6. The CDR3 spells CAISDGQGALDGYTF. The CDR3 DNA reads TGTGCCATCAGTGATGGACAGGGGGCATTGGATGGCTACACCTTC.

This chain links TRBV9 with TRBJ2-1; TRBD2 matches 10 bases. After removal of 4 bases from V and 6 bases from J, the junction contained 10 bases not matched to a gene. Germline V gives CDR1 SGDLS, CDR2 YYNGEE. The CDR3 consists of 16 residues. The CDR3 nucleotides read TGTGCCAGCAGCCCACGACCCGTAGCGGGGGGCAATGAGCAGTTCTTC. It specifies CASSPRPVAGGNEQFF. Supplemented by reference TRBV9 and TRBJ2-1, the full variable domain reads DSGVTQTPKHLITATGQRVTLRCSPRSGDLSVYWYQQSLDQGLQFLIQYYNGEERAKGNILERFSAQQFPDLHSELNLSSLELGDSALYFCASSPRPVAGGNEQFFGPGTRLTVL.

The rearrangement joins TRBV2 to TRBJ1-6; TRBD1 matches at 8 bases. After removal of 4 bases from V and 8 bases from J, the junction contained 4 bases not matched to a gene. From germline, CDR1 is SNHLY and CDR2 FYNNEI. This CDR3 spans 14 amino acids. Here the CDR3 reads CASSAGQGDSPLHF. CDR3 DNA: TGTGCCAGCAGTGCCGGACAGGGAGATTCACCCCTCCACTTT.

The chain employs TRBV20-1 and TRBJ2-5, with D maybe TRBD1 (5 bases). V was trimmed by 4 bases and J by 3 bases, leaving 6 bases between them. This CDR3 comprises 11 residues. Germline CDR1 and CDR2: DFQATT and SNEGSKA (reference sequence). CDR3 in amino acids: CSAIGEETQYF. As DNA, the CDR3 is TGCAGTGCTATAGGGGAAGAGACCCAGTACTTC.

The rearrangement links TRBV19 to TRBJ1-2; D gene ambiguous. Germline V gene lookup returns CDR1 LNHDA and CDR2 SQIVND (reference sequence). V lost 1 base and J lost 8, with 14 bases in between. CDR3 length: 14 residues. Here the CDR3 reads CASSIVDPQAGYTF. The DNA for the CDR3 is TGTGCCAGTAGTATAGTGGATCCCCAGGCGGGCTACACCTTC.

This chain links TRBV29-1 with TRBJ2-1; unclear D gene. This CDR3 spans 12 amino acids. V was cut by 6 bases and J by 9 bases, with 15 bases left in between. The V gene's germline CDR1 is SQVTM and CDR2 ANQGSEA. In DNA, the CDR3 is TGCAGCGTCGGGTTACCGCAGCCTGAGCAGTTCTTC. Protein: CSVGLPQPEQFF.

This rearrangement joins TRBV5-8 to TRBJ2-3, with 8 bases that match TRBD2. V gave up 3 bases and J gave up 8 bases; unmatched junction bases: 2. Germline V gives CDR1 SGHTS, CDR2 YDEGEE. The CDR3 contains 12 residues. This CDR3 is CASSSGRVTQYF. CDR3 bases: TGTGCCAGCAGCTCCGGGAGGGTTACGCAGTATTTT. Full variable domain (rest looked up from reference TRBV5-8 and TRBJ2-3): EAGVTQSPTHLIKTRGQQATLRCSPISGHTSVYWYQQALGLGLQFLLWYDEGEERNRGNFPPRFSGRQFPNYSSELNVNALELEDSALYLCASSSGRVTQYFGPGTRLTVL.

The chain couples TRBV11-2 to TRBJ1-6; the D is unclear. Germline-derived CDR1 and CDR2 are SGHAT and FQNNGV. CDR3 size: 14 residues. V dropped 4 bases and J dropped 5 bases, with 9 bases sitting between them. The CDR3 is CASSYLANNSPLHF. CDR3 DNA sequence: TGTGCCAGCAGCTACCTCGCGAATAATTCACCCCTCCACTTT.

This sequence joins TRBV13 and TRBJ2-2; TRBD2 agrees at 14 bases. V dropped 3 bases and J dropped 6; count of bases not matched to a gene: 3. The CDR3 totals 16 residues. Germline V lookup: CDR1 PRHDT, CDR2 FYEKMQ (reference sequence). CDR3 bases: TGTGCCAGCAGCTTTTCGACTAGCGGGAGGGCCGGGGAGCTGTTTTTT. This gives the protein CASSFSTSGRAGELFF.

The V gene is TRBV11-2, the J gene TRBJ2-2; 8 bases align to TRBD1. The CDR3 consists of 15 residues. The trim removed 5 bases at V and 3 bases at J, leaving 5 bases unmatched. Germline V lookup: CDR1 SGHAT, CDR2 FQNNGV. CDR3 region: CASSLQTGDTGELFF. As DNA, the CDR3 is TGTGCCAGCAGCCTCCAGACAGGGGACACCGGGGAGCTGTTTTTT.

This clone showed up just once. The chain links TRBV2 to TRBJ1-5, with 8 bases lining up with TRBD1. Losses at the gene ends were 6 bases for V and 5 bases for J; bases not matched to a gene: 15. The germline gives CDR1 SNHLY, CDR2 FYNNEI. The CDR3 runs to 17 residues. The CDR3 DNA reads as TGTGCCAGCAGAGCCGGGACAGGCTACGTAGTCCATCAGCCCCAGCATTTT. It yields the protein CASRAGTGYVVHQPQHF.

The rearrangement links TRBV27 to TRBJ1-4, with unresolved D. Trimming removed 6 bases from V and 2 bases from J, with 13 bases in between. Germline lookup yields CDR1 MNHEY and CDR2 SMNVEV (reference sequence). The CDR3 is 15 residues long. CDR3 protein: CASRPSRATNEKLFF. Here the CDR3 DNA reads TGTGCCAGCAGGCCCTCGAGGGCCACTAATGAAAAACTGTTTTTT.

The chain links TRBV7-2 to TRBJ2-5; D not certain. The V gene's germline CDR1 is SGHTA and CDR2 FQGNSA. This CDR3 has 13 residues. The V gene lost 5 bases and the J gene lost 5 bases, with 12 bases spanning the gap. In nucleotides, the CDR3 is TGTGCCAGCAGCAACTCGATTGTGGAGACCCAGTACTTC. It codes for CASSNSIVETQYF.

This clone was seen only once. This chain connects TRBV5-1 to TRBJ2-7; weak D call: TRBD2 (5 bases). V was trimmed by 2 bases and J by 3 bases, leaving 9 bases between them. This CDR3 is 13 amino acids long. The V gene's germline CDR1 is SGHRS and CDR2 YFSETQ. This chain's CDR3 is CASSFRTGYEQYF. In DNA form, the CDR3 reads TGCGCCAGCAGCTTCAGGACTGGCTACGAGCAGTACTTC.

The chain has TRBV27 and TRBJ2-3; no reliable D call. From germline, CDR1 is MNHEY and CDR2 SMNVEV (reference sequence). The CDR3 is made up of 10 amino acids. Trimming removed 5 bases at V and 5 bases at J, with 2 bases between. CDR3 nucleotide sequence: TGTGCCAGCAGTCAAGATACGCAGTATTTT. Translating it yields CASSQDTQYF.

The chain has TRBV14 and TRBJ1-1, with a tentative D call TRBD1 (5 bases). The CDR3 is 15 residues long. Germline values: CDR1 SGHDN, CDR2 FVKESK. V lost 2 bases and J lost 4, with 14 bases in between. In DNA form, the CDR3 reads TGTGCCAGCAGCCAACACTGGGGGGGGAGCACTGAAGCTTTCTTT. This sequence encodes CASSQHWGGSTEAFF.

The chain joins TRBV18 to TRBJ1-5, with TRBD1 matching over 7 bases. Germline trimming cut 4 bases from V and 5 bases from J; bases unmatched to any gene: 2. There are 13 residues in the CDR3. Germline V gene lookup returns CDR1 KGHSH and CDR2 LQKENI. This CDR3 reads CASSQTGYQPQHF. As DNA, the CDR3 is TGTGCCAGCTCACAGACAGGGTATCAGCCCCAGCATTTT. The variable domain in full, completed from reference TRBV18 and TRBJ1-5, reads NAGVMQNPRHLVRRRGQEARLRCSPMKGHSHVYWYRQLPEEGLKFMVYLQKENIIDESGMPKERFSAEFPKEGPSILRIQQVVRGDSAAYFCASSQTGYQPQHFGDGTRLSIL.

The rearrangement joins TRBV30 to TRBJ1-3; D is ambiguous. This CDR3 is 13 amino acids long. V was clipped by 3 bases and J by 0 bases, with 6 bases between them. CDR1 is GTSNPN and CDR2 is SVGIG in the germline V gene (reference sequence). CDR3 sequence reads: CAWRRISGNTIYF. The CDR3 DNA is TGTGCCTGGAGGAGGATCTCTGGAAACACCATATATTTT.